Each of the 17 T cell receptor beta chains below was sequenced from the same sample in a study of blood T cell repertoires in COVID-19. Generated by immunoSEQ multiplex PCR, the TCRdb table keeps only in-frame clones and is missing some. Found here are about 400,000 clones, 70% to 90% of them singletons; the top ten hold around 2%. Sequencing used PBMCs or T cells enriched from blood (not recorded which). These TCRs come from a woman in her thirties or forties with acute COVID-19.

CDR3 sequence (DNA): TGTGCCAGTAGTCCAACAGGGGGCACTGAAGCTTTCTTT. Protein product: CASSPTGGTEAFF. The V and J genes are TRBV19 and TRBJ1-1; 8 bases are shared with TRBD1. With 5 bases clipped from V and 4 bases from J, the junction kept 3 bases outside the gene matches. The CDR3 contains 13 residues. CDR1 LNHDA and CDR2 SQIVND come from the germline V gene (reference sequence).

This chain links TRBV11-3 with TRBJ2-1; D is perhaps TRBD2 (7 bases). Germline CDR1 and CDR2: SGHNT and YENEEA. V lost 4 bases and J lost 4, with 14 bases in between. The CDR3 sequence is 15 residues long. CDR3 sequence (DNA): TGTGCCAGCAGCTCACGCCGGGGGGCTTACAATGAGCAGTTCTTC. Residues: CASSSRRGAYNEQFF.

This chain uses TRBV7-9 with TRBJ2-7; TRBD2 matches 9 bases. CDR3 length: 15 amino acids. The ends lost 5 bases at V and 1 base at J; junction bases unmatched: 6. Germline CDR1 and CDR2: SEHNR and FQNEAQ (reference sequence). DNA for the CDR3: TGTGCCAGCAGCCCGGGACTAGCTGTATCCTACGAGCAGTACTTC. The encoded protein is CASSPGLAVSYEQYF.

The CDR3 is CASSVEQVTEAFF. The CDR3 DNA reads TGTGCCAGCAGCGTAGAGCAGGTCACTGAAGCTTTCTTT. V is TRBV9 and J is TRBJ1-1; D gene ambiguous. Germline V gives CDR1 SGDLS, CDR2 YYNGEE. V lost 0 bases, J lost 4 bases, and 7 bases lay in between. The CDR3 is 13 residues long.

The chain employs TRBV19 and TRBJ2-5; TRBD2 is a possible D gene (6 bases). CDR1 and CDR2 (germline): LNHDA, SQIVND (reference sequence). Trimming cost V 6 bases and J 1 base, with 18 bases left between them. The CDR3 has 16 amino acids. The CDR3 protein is CASSSTSLGGQETQYF. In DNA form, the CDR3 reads TGTGCCAGTAGCAGCACTAGCTTGGGGGGCCAAGAGACCCAGTACTTC.

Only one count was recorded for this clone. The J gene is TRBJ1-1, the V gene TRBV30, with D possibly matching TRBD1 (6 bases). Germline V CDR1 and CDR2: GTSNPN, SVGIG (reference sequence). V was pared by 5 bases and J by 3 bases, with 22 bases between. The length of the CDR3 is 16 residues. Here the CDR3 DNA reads TGTGCCTGGGTGCCCTGGGGGACACCGAGGGACACTGAAGCTTTCTTT. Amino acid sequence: CAWVPWGTPRDTEAFF. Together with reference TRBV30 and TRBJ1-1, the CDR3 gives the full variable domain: SQTIHQWPATLVQPVGSPLSLECTVEGTSNPNLYWYRQAAGRGLQLLFYSVGIGQISSEVPQNLSASRPQDRQFILSSKKLLLSDSGFYLCAWVPWGTPRDTEAFFGQGTRLTVV.

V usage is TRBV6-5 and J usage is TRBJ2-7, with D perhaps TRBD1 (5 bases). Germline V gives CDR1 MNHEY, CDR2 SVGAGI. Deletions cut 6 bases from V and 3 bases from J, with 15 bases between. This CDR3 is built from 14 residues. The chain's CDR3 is CASSRDSEIYEQYF. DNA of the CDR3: TGTGCCAGCAGCAGAGACAGTGAAATCTACGAGCAGTACTTC.

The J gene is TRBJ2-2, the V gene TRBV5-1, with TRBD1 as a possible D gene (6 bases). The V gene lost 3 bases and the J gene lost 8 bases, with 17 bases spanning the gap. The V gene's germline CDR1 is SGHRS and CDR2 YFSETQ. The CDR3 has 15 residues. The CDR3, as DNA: TGCGCCAGCAGCTCCTCTGCAGGGGCGGGTGGGGAGCTGTTTTTT. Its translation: CASSSSAGAGGELFF. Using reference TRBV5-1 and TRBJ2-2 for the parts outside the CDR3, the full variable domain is KAGVTQTPRYLIKTRGQQVTLSCSPISGHRSVSWYQQTPGQGLQFLFEYFSETQRNKGNFPGRFSGRQFSNSRSEMNVSTLELGDSALYLCASSSSAGAGGELFFGEGSRLTVL.

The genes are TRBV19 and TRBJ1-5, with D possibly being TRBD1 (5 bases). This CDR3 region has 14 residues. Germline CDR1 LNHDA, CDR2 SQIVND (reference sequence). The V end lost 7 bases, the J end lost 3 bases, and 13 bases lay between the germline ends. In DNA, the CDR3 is TGTGCCAGTACGGAGGGGATGTTCAATCAGCCCCAGCATTTT. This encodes CASTEGMFNQPQHF.

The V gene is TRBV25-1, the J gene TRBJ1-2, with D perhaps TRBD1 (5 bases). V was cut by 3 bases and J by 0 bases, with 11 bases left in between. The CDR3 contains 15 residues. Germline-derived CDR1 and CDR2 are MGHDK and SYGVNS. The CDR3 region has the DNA TGTGCCAGCAGTGAGTGGGGCAGGACTAACTATGGCTACACCTTC. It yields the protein CASSEWGRTNYGYTF.

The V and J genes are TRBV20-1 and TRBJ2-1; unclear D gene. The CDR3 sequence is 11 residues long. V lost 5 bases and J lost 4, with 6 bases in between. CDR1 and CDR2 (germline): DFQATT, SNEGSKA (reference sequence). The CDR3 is CSALSYNEQFF. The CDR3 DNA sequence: TGCAGTGCTCTATCATACAATGAGCAGTTCTTC.

DNA for the CDR3: TGTGCCAGCTCACACAGGACAGGGGGCTATCAGCCCCAGCATTTT. Its translation: CASSHRTGGYQPQHF. The chain joins TRBV18 to TRBJ1-5, with TRBD1 matching over 11 bases. Trimming removed 4 bases from V and 5 bases from J; junction bases left unmatched: 4. The length of the CDR3 is 15 residues. Germline V gene sequence: CDR1 KGHSH, CDR2 LQKENI.

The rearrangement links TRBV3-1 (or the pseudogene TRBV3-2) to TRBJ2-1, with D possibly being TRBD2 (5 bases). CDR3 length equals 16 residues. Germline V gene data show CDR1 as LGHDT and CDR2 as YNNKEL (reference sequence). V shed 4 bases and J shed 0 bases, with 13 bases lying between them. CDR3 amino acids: CASSPLGLGSYNEQFF. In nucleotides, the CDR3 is TGTGCCAGCAGCCCCCTCGGACTTGGCTCCTACAATGAGCAGTTCTTC.

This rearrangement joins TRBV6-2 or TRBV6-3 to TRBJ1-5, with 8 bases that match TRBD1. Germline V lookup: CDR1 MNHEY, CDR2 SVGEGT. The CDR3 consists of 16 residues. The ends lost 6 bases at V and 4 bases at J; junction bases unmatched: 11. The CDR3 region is CASSPKYRGANQPQHF. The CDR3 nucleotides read TGTGCCAGCAGCCCCAAATACAGGGGGGCTAATCAGCCCCAGCATTTT.

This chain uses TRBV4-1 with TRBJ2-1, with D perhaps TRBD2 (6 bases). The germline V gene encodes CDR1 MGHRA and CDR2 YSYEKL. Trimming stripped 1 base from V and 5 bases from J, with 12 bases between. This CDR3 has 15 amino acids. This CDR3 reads CASSQALERDNEQFF. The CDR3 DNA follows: TGCGCCAGCAGCCAAGCACTGGAGCGGGACAATGAGCAGTTCTTC.

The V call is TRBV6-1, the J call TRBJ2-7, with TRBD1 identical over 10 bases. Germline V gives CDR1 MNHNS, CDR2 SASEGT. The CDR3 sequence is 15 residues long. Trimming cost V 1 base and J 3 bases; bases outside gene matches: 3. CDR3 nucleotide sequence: TGTGCCAGCAGTGAAGTGCGGGACAGGGGCTACGAGCAGTACTTC. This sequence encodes CASSEVRDRGYEQYF.

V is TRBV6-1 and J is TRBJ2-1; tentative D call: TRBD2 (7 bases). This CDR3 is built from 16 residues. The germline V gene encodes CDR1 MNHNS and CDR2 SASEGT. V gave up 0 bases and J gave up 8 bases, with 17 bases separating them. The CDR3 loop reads CASSEALGGGADEQFF. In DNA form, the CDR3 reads TGTGCCAGCAGTGAAGCGCTGGGAGGGGGGGCCGATGAGCAGTTCTTC.